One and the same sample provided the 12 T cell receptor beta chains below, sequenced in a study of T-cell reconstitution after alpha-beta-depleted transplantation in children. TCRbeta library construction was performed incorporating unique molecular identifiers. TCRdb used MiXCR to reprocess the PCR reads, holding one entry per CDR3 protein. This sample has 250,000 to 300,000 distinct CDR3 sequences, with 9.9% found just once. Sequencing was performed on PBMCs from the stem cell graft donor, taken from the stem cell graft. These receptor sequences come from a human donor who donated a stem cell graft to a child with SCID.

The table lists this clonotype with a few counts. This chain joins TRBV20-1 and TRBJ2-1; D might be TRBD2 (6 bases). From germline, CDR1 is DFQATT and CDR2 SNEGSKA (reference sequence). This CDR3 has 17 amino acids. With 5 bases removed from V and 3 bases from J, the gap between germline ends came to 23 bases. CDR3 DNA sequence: TGCAGTGCTGCTGGGGCGAAGGAGGGATTTAACTACAATGAGCAGTTCTTC. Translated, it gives CSAAGAKEGFNYNEQFF.

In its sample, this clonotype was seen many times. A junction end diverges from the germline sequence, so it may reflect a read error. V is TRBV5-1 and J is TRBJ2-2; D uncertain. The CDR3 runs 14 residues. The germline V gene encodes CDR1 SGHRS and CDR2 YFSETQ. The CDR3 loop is CASSLMGNTGELFF. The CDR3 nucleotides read TGTGCCAGCAGTCTGATGGGGAACACCGGGGAGCTGTTTTTT.

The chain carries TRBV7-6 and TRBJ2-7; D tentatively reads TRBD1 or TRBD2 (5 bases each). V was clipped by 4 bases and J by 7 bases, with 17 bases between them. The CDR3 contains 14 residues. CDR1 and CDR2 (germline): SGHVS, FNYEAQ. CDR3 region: CASSWGTDPREQYF. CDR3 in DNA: TGTGCCAGCAGCTGGGGGACGGACCCCCGGGAGCAGTACTTC.

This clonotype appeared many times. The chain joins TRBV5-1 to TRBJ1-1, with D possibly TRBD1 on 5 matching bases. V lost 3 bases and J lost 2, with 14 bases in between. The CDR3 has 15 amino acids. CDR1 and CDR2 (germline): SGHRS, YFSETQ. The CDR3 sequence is CASSSAGAPNTEAFF. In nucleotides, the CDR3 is TGCGCCAGCAGCTCGGCCGGGGCCCCAAACACTGAAGCTTTCTTT.

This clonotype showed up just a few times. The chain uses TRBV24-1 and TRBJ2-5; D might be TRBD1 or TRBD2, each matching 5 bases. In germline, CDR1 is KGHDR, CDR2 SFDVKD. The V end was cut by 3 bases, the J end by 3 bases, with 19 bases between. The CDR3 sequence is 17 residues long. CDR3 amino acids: CATSDGGRRSHEETQYF. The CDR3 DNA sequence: TGTGCCACCAGTGATGGGGGAAGGAGATCCCACGAAGAGACCCAGTACTTC.

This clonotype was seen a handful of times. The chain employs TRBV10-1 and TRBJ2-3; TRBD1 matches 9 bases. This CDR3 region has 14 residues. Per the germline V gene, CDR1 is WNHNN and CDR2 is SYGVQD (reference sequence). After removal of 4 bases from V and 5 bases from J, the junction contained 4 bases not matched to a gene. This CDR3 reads CASSGDRAKDTQYF. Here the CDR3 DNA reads TGCGCCAGCAGTGGGGACAGGGCCAAAGATACGCAGTATTTT.

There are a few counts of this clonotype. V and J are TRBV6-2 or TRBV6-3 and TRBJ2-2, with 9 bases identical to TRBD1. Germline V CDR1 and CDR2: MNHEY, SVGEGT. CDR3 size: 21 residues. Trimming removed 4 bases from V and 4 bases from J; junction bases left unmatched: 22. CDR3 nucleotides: TGTGCCAGCAGTTGGTCCATCGCCGGGACAGGGTCCACCTCGGGCACCGGGGAGCTGTTTTTT. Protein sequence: CASSWSIAGTGSTSGTGELFF.

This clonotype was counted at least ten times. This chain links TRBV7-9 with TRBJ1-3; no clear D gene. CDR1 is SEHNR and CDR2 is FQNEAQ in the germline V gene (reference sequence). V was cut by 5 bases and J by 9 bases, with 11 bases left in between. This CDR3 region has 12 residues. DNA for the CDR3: TGTGCCAGCAGCGACCCCACTGGCACCATATATTTT. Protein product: CASSDPTGTIYF. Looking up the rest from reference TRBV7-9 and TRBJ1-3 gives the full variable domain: DTGVSQNPRHKITKRGQNVTFRCDPISEHNRLYWYRQTLGQGPEFLTYFQNEAQLEKSRLLSDRFSAERPKGSFSTLEIQRTEQGDSAMYLCASSDPTGTIYFGEGSWLTVV.

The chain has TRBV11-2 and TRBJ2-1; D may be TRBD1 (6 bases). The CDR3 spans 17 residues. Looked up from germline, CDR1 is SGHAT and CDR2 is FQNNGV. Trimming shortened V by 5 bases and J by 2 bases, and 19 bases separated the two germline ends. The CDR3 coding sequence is TGTGCCAGCAGCCCTTGGACAGCAACGATTGCCTACAATGAGCAGTTCTTC. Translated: CASSPWTATIAYNEQFF.

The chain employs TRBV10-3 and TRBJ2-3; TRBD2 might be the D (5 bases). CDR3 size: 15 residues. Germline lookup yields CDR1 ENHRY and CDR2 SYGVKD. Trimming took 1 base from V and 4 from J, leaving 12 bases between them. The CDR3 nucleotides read TGTGCCATCAGTGAGTTTGTGGGAGACCCAGATACGCAGTATTTT. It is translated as CAISEFVGDPDTQYF.

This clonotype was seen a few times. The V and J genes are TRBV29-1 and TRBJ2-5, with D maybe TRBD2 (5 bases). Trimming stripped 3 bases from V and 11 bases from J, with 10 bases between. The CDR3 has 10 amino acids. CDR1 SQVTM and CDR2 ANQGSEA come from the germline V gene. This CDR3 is CSVDNGLQYF. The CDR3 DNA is TGCAGCGTTGATAACGGACTGCAGTACTTC. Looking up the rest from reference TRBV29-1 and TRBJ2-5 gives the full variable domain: SAVISQKPSRDICQRGTSLTIQCQVDSQVTMMFWYRQQPGQSLTLIATANQGSEATYESGFVIDKFPISRPNLTFSTLTVSNMSPEDSSIYLCSVDNGLQYFGPGTRLLVL.

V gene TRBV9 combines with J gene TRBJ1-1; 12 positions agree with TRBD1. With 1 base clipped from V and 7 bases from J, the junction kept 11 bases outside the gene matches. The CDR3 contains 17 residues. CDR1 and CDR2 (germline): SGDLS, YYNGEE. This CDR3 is CASSVRTGQGAINEAFF. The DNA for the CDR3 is TGTGCCAGCAGCGTACGCACGGGACAGGGGGCTATTAATGAAGCTTTCTTT.